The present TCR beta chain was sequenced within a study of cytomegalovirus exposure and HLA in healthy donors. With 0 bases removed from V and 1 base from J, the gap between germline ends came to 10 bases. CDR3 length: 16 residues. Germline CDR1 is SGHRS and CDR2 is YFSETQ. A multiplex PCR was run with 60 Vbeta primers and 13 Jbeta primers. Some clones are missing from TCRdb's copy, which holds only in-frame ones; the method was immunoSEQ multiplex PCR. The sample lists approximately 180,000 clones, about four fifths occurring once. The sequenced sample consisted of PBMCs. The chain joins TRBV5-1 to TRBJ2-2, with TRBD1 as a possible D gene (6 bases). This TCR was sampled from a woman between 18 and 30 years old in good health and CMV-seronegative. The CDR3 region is CASSLAAQGNTGELFF. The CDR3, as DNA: TGCGCCAGCAGCTTGGCAGCACAGGGGAACACCGGGGAGCTGTTTTTT. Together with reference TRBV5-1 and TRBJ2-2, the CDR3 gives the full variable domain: KAGVTQTPRYLIKTRGQQVTLSCSPISGHRSVSWYQQTPGQGLQFLFEYFSETQRNKGNFPGRFSGRQFSNSRSEMNVSTLELGDSALYLCASSLAAQGNTGELFFGEGSRLTVL.